Below are 27 T cell receptor beta chains sequenced from a single sample in a study of blood T cells in healthy people across ages. Using a J-beta primer mix together with a sample-barcoded 5' primer, a second PCR was run for about 6 to 11 cycles. One entry per CDR3 protein, called by TCRdb with MiXCR from the 5' RACE reads. The repertoire holds 1,100,000 or so distinct CDR3 sequences, with less than 50% as singletons. Sequencing used blood. All receptors derive from a woman aged 55-70 years in good health.

The chain joins TRBV20-1 to TRBJ1-2, with 7 positions matching TRBD1. The CDR3 is made up of 13 amino acids. Germline V gives CDR1 DFQATT, CDR2 SNEGSKA (reference sequence). V trimming: 4 bases; J trimming: 6 bases; junction bases outside the gene matches: 8. Here the CDR3 reads CSAMTRGVDGYTF. CDR3 sequence (DNA): TGCAGTGCTATGACCAGGGGGGTGGATGGCTACACCTTC.

The chain has TRBV7-9 and TRBJ1-5; D uncertain. Trimming left V 1 base short and J 6 bases short, with 10 bases between. The germline V gene encodes CDR1 SEHNR and CDR2 FQNEAQ (reference sequence). CDR3 length: 14 amino acids. CDR3 nucleotide sequence: TGTGCCAGCAGCTTAGAGGGTTTGGGTCAGCCCCAGCATTTT. This encodes CASSLEGLGQPQHF.

The rearrangement links TRBV5-1 to TRBJ2-1; D tentatively reads TRBD1 or TRBD2 (6 bases each). The CDR3 runs to 12 residues. V was pared by 7 bases and J by 8 bases, with 13 bases between. CDR1 SGHRS and CDR2 YFSETQ come from the germline V gene. The CDR3 DNA follows: TGCGCCAGCCACGAGGGGGGCTATGAGCAGTTCTTC. Its translation: CASHEGGYEQFF. Variable domain in full (rest from reference TRBV5-1 and TRBJ2-1): KAGVTQTPRYLIKTRGQQVTLSCSPISGHRSVSWYQQTPGQGLQFLFEYFSETQRNKGNFPGRFSGRQFSNSRSEMNVSTLELGDSALYLCASHEGGYEQFFGPGTRLTVL.

The V call is TRBV30, the J call TRBJ1-2, with D maybe TRBD1 (6 bases). Germline V lookup: CDR1 GTSNPN, CDR2 SVGIG (reference sequence). V lost 8 bases and J lost 4, with 17 bases in between. This CDR3 region has 13 residues. DNA of the CDR3: TGTGCCGGGCCGGAACAGGGCCGCTATGGCTACACCTTC. Its translation: CAGPEQGRYGYTF.

This sequence joins TRBV3-1 and TRBJ2-7; 8 bases match TRBD2. The J call could be wrong; TRBJ2-5 is a better fit for the DNA end. CDR3 length: 15 residues. The V gene's germline CDR1 is LGHDT and CDR2 YNNKEL (reference sequence). CDR3 coding DNA: TGTGCCAGCAGCCAAGGGGGACTAGGGCTGGAGACCCAGTACTTC. This translates into CASSQGGLGLETQYF.

The chain is built from TRBV30 and TRBJ1-1; D may be TRBD1 (6 bases). Trimming shortened V by 5 bases and J by 1 base, and 20 bases separated the two germline ends. Per germline, CDR1 GTSNPN and CDR2 SVGIG (reference sequence). CDR3 size: 16 residues. The CDR3 loop is CAWAEGRGGKNTEAFF. The DNA of the CDR3 is TGTGCCTGGGCAGAGGGCAGGGGAGGAAAGAACACTGAAGCTTTCTTT.

The chain employs TRBV5-1 and TRBJ2-5; 12 nucleotides line up with TRBD1. The DNA matches TRBJ2-7 better at its end, which makes the J call doubtful. This CDR3 contains 15 residues. Germline assignment: CDR1 SGHRS and CDR2 YFSETQ. The CDR3, as DNA: TGCGCCAGCAGCTTGAGGGACAGGGGGCGCCACGAGCAGTACTTC. Translated: CASSLRDRGRHEQYF.

This clonotype occurred a few times. The J gene is TRBJ2-7, the V gene TRBV12-3 or TRBV12-4; the match to TRBD1 covers 7 bases. The CDR3 spans 16 residues. Trimming at V came to 6 bases and at J to 6 bases, leaving 17 bases not matched to a gene. The CDR3 here is CASSLLVGRGSSEQYF. The CDR3 coding sequence is TGTGCCAGCAGCCTTCTAGTGGGCAGGGGGTCGAGCGAGCAGTACTTC.

The chain links TRBV12-3 or TRBV12-4 to TRBJ2-5; 13 nucleotides match TRBD2. This CDR3 comprises 17 residues. V shed 3 bases and J 5 bases; nucleotides not matched to a gene: 9. This CDR3 reads CASSLKATSGRGETQYF. In DNA, the CDR3 is TGTGCCAGCAGTTTGAAAGCAACTAGCGGGAGGGGTGAGACCCAGTACTTC.

The V and J genes are TRBV28 and TRBJ2-4, with a weak D call TRBD2 (5 bases). Gene TRBJ2-7 matches the end of the DNA better, so the J call may be wrong. Germline-derived CDR1 and CDR2 are MDHEN and SYDVKM. CDR3 length: 14 residues. CDR3 loop: CASSLTGSGLEQYF. The CDR3 nucleotides read TGTGCCAGCAGTTTAACGGGGAGCGGTCTCGAGCAGTACTTC.

The chain has TRBV29-1 and TRBJ2-1; TRBD2 agrees at 9 bases. The CDR3 has 15 amino acids. With V trimmed by 2 bases and J by 6 bases, 8 bases remained unmatched. Germline V gives CDR1 SQVTM, CDR2 ANQGSEA. CDR3 sequence reads: CSVEPVAGVVNEQFF. In DNA, the CDR3 is TGCAGCGTTGAACCTGTAGCGGGAGTGGTCAATGAGCAGTTCTTC.

This clonotype was seen a handful of times. This chain connects TRBV6-1 to TRBJ1-2; D is possibly TRBD1 (5 bases). V was cut by 4 bases and J by 2 bases, with 17 bases left in between. From germline, CDR1 is MNHNS and CDR2 SASEGT. This CDR3 has 16 amino acids. CDR3 residues: CASSGSLRQGNYGYTF. CDR3 bases: TGTGCCAGCAGTGGAAGCCTTCGCCAGGGCAACTATGGCTACACCTTC.

This clonotype occurred once. This may stem from a read error, because a much larger clone lies one nucleotide away. The chain links TRBV24-1 to TRBJ2-4; no clear D. The V and J ends lost 2 bases and 4 bases respectively, with 5 bases between them. Germline V gene lookup returns CDR1 KGHDR and CDR2 SFDVKD. The CDR3 is 13 residues long. For the CDR3, the DNA is TGTGCCACCAGTGATTACTGTAAAAACATTCAGTACTTC. This sequence encodes CATSDYCKNIQYF.

The chain employs TRBV3-1 and TRBJ1-2; the D gene is possibly TRBD1 (6 bases). Germline assignment: CDR1 LGHDT and CDR2 YNNKEL (reference sequence). Trimming cost V 1 base and J 8 bases, with 20 bases left between them. The CDR3 sequence is 16 residues long. Here the CDR3 DNA reads TGTGCCAGCAGCCAAGTAGGGGACACGGGGGCAGGAGGCTACACCTTC. This encodes CASSQVGDTGAGGYTF. Variable domain in full (rest from reference TRBV3-1 and TRBJ1-2): DTAVSQTPKYLVTQMGNDKSIKCEQNLGHDTMYWYKQDSKKFLKIMFSYNNKELIINETVPNRFSPKSPDKAHLNLHINSLELGDSAVYFCASSQVGDTGAGGYTFGSGTRLTVV.

The chain recombines TRBV6-1 with TRBJ2-7; 12 bases line up with TRBD2. The CDR3 has 16 residues. With V trimmed by 4 bases and J by 2 bases, 6 bases remained unmatched. CDR1 is MNHNS, CDR2 SASEGT, per germline. The CDR3 here is CASSAGTSGLPYEQYF. The CDR3 nucleotides are TGTGCCAGCAGTGCCGGGACTAGCGGGTTACCCTACGAGCAGTACTTC.

The V gene is TRBV12-3 or TRBV12-4, the J gene TRBJ1-2, with 9 bases that match TRBD1. The ends lost 6 bases at V and 5 bases at J; junction bases unmatched: 16. This CDR3 is 17 amino acids long. Written as DNA, the CDR3 is TGTGCCAGCAGGGGCCGGGACAGGGCTTCTACCCGGTATGGCTACACCTTC. Protein product: CASRGRDRASTRYGYTF.

This clonotype has just a few counts. This sequence joins TRBV20-1 and TRBJ2-7; the D gene is possibly TRBD2 (6 bases). The V end was cut by 1 base, the J end by 7 bases, with 20 bases between. This CDR3 spans 15 amino acids. Per the germline V gene, CDR1 is DFQATT and CDR2 is SNEGSKA (reference sequence). In DNA, the CDR3 is TGCAGTGCTAGAGCCGGGACTCTAGTCTACAATGAGCAGTACTTC. This sequence encodes CSARAGTLVYNEQYF.

The CDR3 coding sequence is TGTGCCAGCAGTGGACGGGCTAGCCCCTTGGGGGAGACCCAGTTCTTC. Its translation: CASSGRASPLGETQFF. This rearrangement joins TRBV25-1 to TRBJ2-1; TRBD1 or TRBD2 may be the D gene (5 bases each). CDR1 is MGHDK, CDR2 SYGVNS, per germline. Trimming took off 4 bases at V and 13 bases at J, with 26 bases between the two ends. CDR3 length: 16 residues.

The chain combines TRBV7-9 with TRBJ2-3; no firm D call. The CDR3 has 14 amino acids. In germline, CDR1 is SEHNR, CDR2 FQNEAQ (reference sequence). Trimming left V 5 bases short and J 6 bases short, with 15 bases between. The DNA for the CDR3 is TGTGCCAGCAGCCGGAGCCTTCCTACGGATACGCAGTATTTT. It codes for CASSRSLPTDTQYF.

The chain has TRBV3-1 and TRBJ2-3; TRBD2 might be the D (5 bases). This CDR3 contains 14 residues. Germline CDR1 LGHDT, CDR2 YNNKEL (reference sequence). V shed 1 base and J shed 6 bases, with 11 bases lying between them. CDR3 bases: TGTGCCAGCAGCCAAGGCCGAGGACTGGATACGCAGTATTTT. It is translated as CASSQGRGLDTQYF.

This clonotype was seen repeatedly, ten times or more. The CDR3 DNA sequence: TGTGCCAGCAGCCCGAGGGGACTTACCTACGAGCAGTACTTC. As protein: CASSPRGLTYEQYF. V gene TRBV9 combines with J gene TRBJ2-7, with D possibly matching TRBD2 (6 bases). The germline gives CDR1 SGDLS, CDR2 YYNGEE. V gave up 4 bases and J gave up 2 bases, with 13 bases separating them. The length of the CDR3 is 14 residues.

The chain uses TRBV6-4 and TRBJ2-4; D unclear. The CDR3 covers 14 residues. Trimming shortened V by 0 bases and J by 7 bases, and 10 bases separated the two germline ends. Germline V CDR1 and CDR2: MRHNA, SNTAGT. Here the CDR3 reads CASSDSPNMNIQYF. The DNA for the CDR3 is TGTGCCAGCAGTGACTCCCCTAATATGAACATTCAGTACTTC.

The J gene is TRBJ1-1, the V gene TRBV25-1; 8 positions match TRBD1. This CDR3 has 15 amino acids. The germline V gene has CDR1 MGHDK and CDR2 SYGVNS. J lost 0 bases, V lost 7 bases, and 7 bases had no gene match. CDR3 region: CASKQETGVNTEAFF. CDR3 bases: TGTGCCAGCAAACAAGAGACAGGGGTGAACACTGAAGCTTTCTTT.

CDR3 nucleotides: TGTGCCATCGAAGGTAGCGGCTACAATGAGCAGTTCTTC. Its protein is CAIEGSGYNEQFF. This chain joins TRBV10-3 and TRBJ2-1; D may be TRBD2 (6 bases). The CDR3 has 13 residues. V was trimmed by 8 bases and J by 3 bases, leaving 11 bases between them. Germline-derived CDR1 and CDR2 are ENHRY and SYGVKD.

The chain couples TRBV6-1 to TRBJ1-2; D gene uncertain. In germline, CDR1 is MNHNS, CDR2 SASEGT. This CDR3 contains 15 residues. V lost 2 bases, J lost 4 bases, and 14 bases lay in between. The CDR3 DNA sequence: TGTGCCAGCAGTGAACACGGGTCGACCTTCTATGGCTACACCTTC. Its protein is CASSEHGSTFYGYTF.

The chain has TRBV7-9 and TRBJ2-4; D is perhaps TRBD1 or TRBD2 (5 bases each). Deletions cut 1 base from V and 2 bases from J, with 9 bases between. The CDR3 runs 15 residues. Germline CDR1 is SEHNR and CDR2 is FQNEAQ (reference sequence). The CDR3 DNA follows: TGTGCCAGCAGCTTAGGAGGGGAGTCCAAAAACATTCAGTACTTC. Encoded protein: CASSLGGESKNIQYF.

The CDR3 region has the DNA TGTGCCAGCAGTTACTCGATGCGAGGGATGCCCTACGAGCAGTACTTC. Translation: CASSYSMRGMPYEQYF. The chain is built from TRBV6-5 and TRBJ2-7, with D possibly matching TRBD2 (5 bases). Germline CDR1 is MNHEY and CDR2 is SVGAGI. This CDR3 contains 16 residues. V lost 0 bases to trimming and J lost 2 bases, with 14 bases between them.